Sequencing of this T cell receptor (beta chain) was carried out in a study of T cells after yellow fever vaccination. Notes on the study in general: Detected again after the booster were most primary-vaccination clones, at nearly 97% CD4 and 88% CD8.

In making TCR cDNA, 5'RACE template switching added a universal primer site and UMIs to it. A single record per CDR3 protein comes from TCRdb applying MiXCR to the 5' RACE reads. The data contain some 500,000 distinct CDR3 sequences, approximately 15% of them singletons. In the case of this clonotype: What it binds is unknown.

This sequence was found in a man aged 25 to 40 who received the YFV17D yellow fever vaccine. The sample in question was PBMCs, obtained on the day of the yellow fever booster vaccination.

CDR3 residues: CSATGWNEQFF. The CDR3 DNA sequence: TGCAGTGCTACGGGGTGGAATGAGCAGTTCTTC. The V and J genes are TRBV20-1 and TRBJ2-1, with D possibly matching TRBD2 (5 bases). This CDR3 has 11 amino acids. V was trimmed by 4 bases and J by 7 bases, leaving 8 bases between them. Germline CDR1 DFQATT, CDR2 SNEGSKA (reference sequence).